This TCR beta chain is drawn from a study of early T cells in non-severe SARS-CoV-2 infection. Study background: Unpaired chains resulted from sequencing bulk RNA of unsorted whole blood.

The CDR3 is 16 amino acids. The germline gives CDR1 KGHDR, CDR2 SFDVKD. The ends were cut back, 0 bases at V and 7 bases at J, with 14 bases in the middle. Whole-study results and caveats: A preference for anti-spike CD8 responses marked VDJdb matching, which missed private and CD4 specificities.

Unique molecular identifiers were added to individual cDNA molecules. MiXCR, run by TCRdb on the 5' RACE reads, gives a single entry per CDR3 protein. Of about 70,000 distinct CDR3 sequences detected, over 8% appear once; the ten largest clones hold 15%. Many counts were recorded for this clonotype. Its cognate antigen is unknown. The receptor's source is an adult who was a healthcare worker with PCR-confirmed SARS-CoV-2 infection or an uninfected control (not recorded which). This chain uses TRBV24-1 with TRBJ2-2, with D uncertain. Here the sequenced sample was whole blood, taken at baseline. The CDR3 DNA is TGTGCCACCAGTGATTTGCAGGCTAGATCTATCGGGGAGCTGTTTTTT. It yields the protein CATSDLQARSIGELFF.